Described below is a single T cell receptor (beta chain) sequence and its context. The record originates from a study of blood T cell repertoires in COVID-19. Background on the study: The study drew acute and convalescent COVID-19 samples from the United States, Italy and Spain. T cells, B-cell-depleted T cells, or PBMCs supplied cDNA or gDNA.

The CDR3 contains 19 residues. J was trimmed by 1 base and V by 5 bases; bases with no gene match: 16. Germline loops: CDR1 SEHNR, CDR2 FQNEAQ (reference sequence). Original handling: The authors estimated nucleated cell counts from reference gene primer amplification. Sequencing was performed with immunoSEQ multiplex PCR; in TCRdb, only in-frame clones are kept and a portion is missing. V and J calls and clone size are as listed in that table; D and trimming were resolved from the DNA. In the table there are tens of thousands of clones, around 83% of which are singletons. The material sequenced was peripheral blood. This receptor was taken from a man aged 45-65 years with acute or convalescent COVID-19. The chain links TRBV7-9 to TRBJ1-5; 8 nucleotides line up with TRBD1. Here the CDR3 reads CASSGHPGQEFGSNQPQHF. The DNA of the CDR3 is TGTGCCAGCAGCGGACATCCGGGACAGGAGTTCGGGAGCAATCAGCCCCAGCATTTT.